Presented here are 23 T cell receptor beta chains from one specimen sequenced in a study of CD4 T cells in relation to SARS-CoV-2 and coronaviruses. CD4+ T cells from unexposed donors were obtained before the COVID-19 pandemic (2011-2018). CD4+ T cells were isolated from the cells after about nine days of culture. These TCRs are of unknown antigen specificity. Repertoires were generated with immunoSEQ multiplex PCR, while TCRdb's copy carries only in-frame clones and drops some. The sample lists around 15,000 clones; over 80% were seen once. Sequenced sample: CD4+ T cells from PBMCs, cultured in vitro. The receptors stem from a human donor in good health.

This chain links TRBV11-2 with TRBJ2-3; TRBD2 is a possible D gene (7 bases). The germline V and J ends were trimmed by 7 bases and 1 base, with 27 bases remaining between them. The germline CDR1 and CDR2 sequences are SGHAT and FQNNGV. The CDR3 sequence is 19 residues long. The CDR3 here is CASTTGRGREILGTDTQYF. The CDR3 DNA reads TGTGCCAGCACCACGGGGCGGGGGCGGGAGATTTTGGGCACAGATACGCAGTATTTT.

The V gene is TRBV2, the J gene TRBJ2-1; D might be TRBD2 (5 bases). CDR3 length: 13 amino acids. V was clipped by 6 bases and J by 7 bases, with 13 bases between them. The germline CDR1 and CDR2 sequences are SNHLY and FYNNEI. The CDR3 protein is CASRGSLSNEQFF. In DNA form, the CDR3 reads TGTGCCAGCAGGGGGAGTTTATCGAATGAGCAGTTCTTC.

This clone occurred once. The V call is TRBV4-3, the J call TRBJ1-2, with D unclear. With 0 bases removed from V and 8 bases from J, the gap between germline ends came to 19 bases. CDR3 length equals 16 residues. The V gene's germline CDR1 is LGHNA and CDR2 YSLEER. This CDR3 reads CASSQEPMTDLGGYTF. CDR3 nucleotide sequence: TGCGCCAGCAGCCAAGAACCCATGACGGATCTCGGAGGCTACACCTTC.

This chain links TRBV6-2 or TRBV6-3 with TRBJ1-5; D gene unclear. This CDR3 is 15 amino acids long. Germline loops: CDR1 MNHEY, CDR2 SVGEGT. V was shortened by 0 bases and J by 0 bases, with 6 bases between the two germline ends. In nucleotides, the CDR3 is TGTGCCAGCAGTTACTCCAGATATAGCAATCAGCCCCAGCATTTT. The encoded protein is CASSYSRYSNQPQHF.

In DNA, the CDR3 is TGTGCCAGCAGCTTAAGGGTGGGCGGGCGACGGAATACGCAGTATTTT. This gives the protein CASSLRVGGRRNTQYF. The rearrangement links TRBV11-1 to TRBJ2-3; weak D call: TRBD2 (5 bases). The CDR3 has 16 residues. The V gene lost 2 bases and the J gene lost 7 bases, with 19 bases spanning the gap. The germline CDR1 and CDR2 sequences are SGHAT and FQDESV (reference sequence).

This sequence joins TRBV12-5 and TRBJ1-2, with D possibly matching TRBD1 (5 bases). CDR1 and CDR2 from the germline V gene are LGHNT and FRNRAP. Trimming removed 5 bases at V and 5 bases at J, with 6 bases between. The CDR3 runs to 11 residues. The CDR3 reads CASGAGYGYTF. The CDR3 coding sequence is TGTGCTAGTGGTGCAGGGTATGGCTACACCTTC.

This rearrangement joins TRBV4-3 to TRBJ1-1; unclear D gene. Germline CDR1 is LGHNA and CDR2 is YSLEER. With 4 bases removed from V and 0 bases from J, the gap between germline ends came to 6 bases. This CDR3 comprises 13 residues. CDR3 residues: CASSLTMNTEAFF. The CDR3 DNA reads TGCGCCAGCAGCCTGACAATGAACACTGAAGCTTTCTTT.

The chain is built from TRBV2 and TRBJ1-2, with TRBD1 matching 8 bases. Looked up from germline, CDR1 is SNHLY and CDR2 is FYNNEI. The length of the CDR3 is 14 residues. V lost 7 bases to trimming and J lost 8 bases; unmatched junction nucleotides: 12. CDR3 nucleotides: TGTGCCAGCATATCCGGCCAGGGGGCGAGAGGCTACACCTTC. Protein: CASISGQGARGYTF.

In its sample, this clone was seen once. Here the CDR3 DNA reads TGTGCCAGCTCAGGCCTTAATGAAAAACTGTTTTTT. This gives the protein CASSGLNEKLFF. The chain recombines TRBV2 with TRBJ1-4; no firm D call. This CDR3 contains 12 residues. CDR1 and CDR2 from the germline V gene are SNHLY and FYNNEI. V was shortened by 8 bases and J by 4 bases, with 8 bases between the two germline ends. The entire variable domain, with the rest obtained from reference TRBV2 and TRBJ1-4, is as follows: EPEVTQTPSHQVTQMGQEVILRCVPISNHLYFYWYRQILGQKVEFLVSFYNNEISEKSEIFDDQFSVERPDGSNFTLKIRSTKLEDSAMYFCASSGLNEKLFFGSGTQLSVL.

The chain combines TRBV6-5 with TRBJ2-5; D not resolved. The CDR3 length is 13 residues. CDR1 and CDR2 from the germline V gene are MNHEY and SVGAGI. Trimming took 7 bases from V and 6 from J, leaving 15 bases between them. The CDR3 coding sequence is TGTGCCAGCAACCGACCATCTGGGAAGACCCAGTACTTC. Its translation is CASNRPSGKTQYF.

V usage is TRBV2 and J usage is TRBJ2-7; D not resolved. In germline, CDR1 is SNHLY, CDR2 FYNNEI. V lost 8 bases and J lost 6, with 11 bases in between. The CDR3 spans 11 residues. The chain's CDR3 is CASCLQFEQYF. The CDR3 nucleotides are TGTGCCAGCTGTTTGCAATTCGAGCAGTACTTC. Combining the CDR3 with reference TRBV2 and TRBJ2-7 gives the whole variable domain EPEVTQTPSHQVTQMGQEVILRCVPISNHLYFYWYRQILGQKVEFLVSFYNNEISEKSEIFDDQFSVERPDGSNFTLKIRSTKLEDSAMYFCASCLQFEQYFGPGTRLTVT.

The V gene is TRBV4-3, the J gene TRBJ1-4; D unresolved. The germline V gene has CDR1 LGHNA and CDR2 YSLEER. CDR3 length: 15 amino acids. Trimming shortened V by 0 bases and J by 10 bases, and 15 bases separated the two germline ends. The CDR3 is CASSQDQALGRKLFF. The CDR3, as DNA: TGCGCCAGCAGCCAAGATCAGGCGCTGGGTCGAAAACTGTTTTTT.

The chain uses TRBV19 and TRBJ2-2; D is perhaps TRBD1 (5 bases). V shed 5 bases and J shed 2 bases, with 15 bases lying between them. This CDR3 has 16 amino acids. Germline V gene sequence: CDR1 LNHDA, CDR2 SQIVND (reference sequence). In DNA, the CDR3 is TGTGCCAGTAGTCGGCAGGGCGGAATTAACACCGGGGAGCTGTTTTTT. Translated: CASSRQGGINTGELFF.

The CDR3 sequence is CASREQGLPNEKLFF. DNA of the CDR3: TGTGCCAGCAGGGAACAGGGGTTACCTAATGAAAAACTGTTTTTT. The chain uses TRBV2 and TRBJ1-4, with 7 positions matching TRBD1. Germline V gives CDR1 SNHLY, CDR2 FYNNEI. The CDR3 loop spans 15 amino acids. J lost 3 bases, V lost 6 bases, and 7 bases had no gene match.

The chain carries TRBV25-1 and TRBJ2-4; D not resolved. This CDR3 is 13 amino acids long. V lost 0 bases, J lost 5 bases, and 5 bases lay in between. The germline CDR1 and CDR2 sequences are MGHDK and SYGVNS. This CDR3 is CASSEYAENIQYF. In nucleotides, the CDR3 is TGTGCCAGCAGTGAATATGCAGAAAACATTCAGTACTTC.

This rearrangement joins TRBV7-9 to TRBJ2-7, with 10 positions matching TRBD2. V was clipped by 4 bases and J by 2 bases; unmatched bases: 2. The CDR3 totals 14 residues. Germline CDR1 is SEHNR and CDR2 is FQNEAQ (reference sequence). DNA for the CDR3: TGTGCCAGCAGCTCACTAGCGGGGACCTACGAGCAGTACTTC. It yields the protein CASSSLAGTYEQYF. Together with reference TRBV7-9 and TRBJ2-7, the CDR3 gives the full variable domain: DTGVSQNPRHKITKRGQNVTFRCDPISEHNRLYWYRQTLGQGPEFLTYFQNEAQLEKSRLLSDRFSAERPKGSFSTLEIQRTEQGDSAMYLCASSSLAGTYEQYFGPGTRLTVT.

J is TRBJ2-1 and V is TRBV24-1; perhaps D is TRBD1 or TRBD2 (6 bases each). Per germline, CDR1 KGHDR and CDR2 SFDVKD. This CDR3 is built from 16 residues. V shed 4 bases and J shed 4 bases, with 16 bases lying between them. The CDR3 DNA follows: TGTGCCACCAGTGACCATAGGGGGGTTGGATACAATGAGCAGTTCTTC. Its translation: CATSDHRGVGYNEQFF.

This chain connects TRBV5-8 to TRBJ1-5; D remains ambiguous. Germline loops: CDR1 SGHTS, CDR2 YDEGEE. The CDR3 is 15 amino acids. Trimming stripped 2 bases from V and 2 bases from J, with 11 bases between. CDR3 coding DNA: TGTGCCAGCAGCTTTCGATTGGTGGGCAATCAGCCCCAGCATTTT. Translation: CASSFRLVGNQPQHF.

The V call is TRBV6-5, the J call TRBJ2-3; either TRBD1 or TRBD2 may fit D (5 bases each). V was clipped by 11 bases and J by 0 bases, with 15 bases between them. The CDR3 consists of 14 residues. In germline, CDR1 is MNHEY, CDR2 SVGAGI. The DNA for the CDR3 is TGTGCCCTGACGTCGGGGCTTAGCACAGATACGCAGTATTTT. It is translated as CALTSGLSTDTQYF.

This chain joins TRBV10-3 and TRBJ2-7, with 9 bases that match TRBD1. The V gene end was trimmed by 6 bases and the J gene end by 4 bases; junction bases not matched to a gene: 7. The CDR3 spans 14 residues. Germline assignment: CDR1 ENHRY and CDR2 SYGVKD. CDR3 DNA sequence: TGTGCCATCAGCCCCGGGACAGGGTTTTACGAGCAGTACTTC. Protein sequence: CAISPGTGFYEQYF.

The CDR3 nucleotides read TGTGCCAGCTCACCAGGGACAGGGGTTTACGAGCAGTACTTC. This translates into CASSPGTGVYEQYF. The chain recombines TRBV18 with TRBJ2-7; TRBD1 matches 10 bases. Losses at the gene ends were 2 bases for V and 4 bases for J; bases not matched to a gene: 2. Per the germline V gene, CDR1 is KGHSH and CDR2 is LQKENI. The CDR3 has 14 residues.

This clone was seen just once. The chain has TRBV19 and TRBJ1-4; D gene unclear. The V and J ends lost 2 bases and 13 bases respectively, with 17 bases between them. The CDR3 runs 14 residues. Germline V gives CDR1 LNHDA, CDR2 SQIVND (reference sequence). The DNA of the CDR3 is TGTGCCAGTAGTATATACCCTGCAGTGGGCGGACTGTTTTTT. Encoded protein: CASSIYPAVGGLFF.

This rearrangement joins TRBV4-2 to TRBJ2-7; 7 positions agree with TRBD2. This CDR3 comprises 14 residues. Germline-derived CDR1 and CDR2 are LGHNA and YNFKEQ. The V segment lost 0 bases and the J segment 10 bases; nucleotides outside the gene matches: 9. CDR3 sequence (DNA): TGTGCCAGCAGCCAAGATCTGAGGGACTATGAACAGTACTTC. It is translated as CASSQDLRDYEQYF.